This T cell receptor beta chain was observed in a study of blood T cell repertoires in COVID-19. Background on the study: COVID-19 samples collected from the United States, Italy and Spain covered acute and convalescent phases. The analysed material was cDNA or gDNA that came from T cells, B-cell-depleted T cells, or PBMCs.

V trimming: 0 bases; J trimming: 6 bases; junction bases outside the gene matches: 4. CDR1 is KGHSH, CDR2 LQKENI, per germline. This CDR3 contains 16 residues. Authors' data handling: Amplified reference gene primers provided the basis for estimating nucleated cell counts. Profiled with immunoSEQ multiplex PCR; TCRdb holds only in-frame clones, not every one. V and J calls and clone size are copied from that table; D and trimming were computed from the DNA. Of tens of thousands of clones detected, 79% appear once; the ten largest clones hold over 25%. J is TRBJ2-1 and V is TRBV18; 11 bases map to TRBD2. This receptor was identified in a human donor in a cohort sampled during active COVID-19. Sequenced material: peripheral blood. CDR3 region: CASSPPGLAAINEQFF. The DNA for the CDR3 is TGTGCCAGCTCACCACCGGGACTAGCGGCAATCAATGAGCAGTTCTTC.